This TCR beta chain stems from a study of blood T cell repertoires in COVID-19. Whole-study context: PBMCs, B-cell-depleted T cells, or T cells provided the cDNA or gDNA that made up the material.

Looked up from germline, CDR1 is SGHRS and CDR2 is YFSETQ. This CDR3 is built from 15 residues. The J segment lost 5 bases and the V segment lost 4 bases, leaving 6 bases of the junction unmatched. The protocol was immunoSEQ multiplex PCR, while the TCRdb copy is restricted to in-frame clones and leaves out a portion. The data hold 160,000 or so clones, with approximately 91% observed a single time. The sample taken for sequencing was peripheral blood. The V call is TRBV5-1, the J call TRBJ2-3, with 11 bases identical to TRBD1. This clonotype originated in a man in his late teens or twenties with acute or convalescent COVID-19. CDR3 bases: TGCGCCAGCAGCCCTCGGACAGGGGGCATAGATACGCAGTATTTT. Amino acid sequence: CASSPRTGGIDTQYF.